This T cell receptor beta chain was recovered during a study of cytomegalovirus exposure and HLA in healthy donors. This CDR3 spans 14 amino acids. Losses at the gene ends were 4 bases for V and 6 bases for J; bases not matched to a gene: 2. Germline values: CDR1 MRHNA, CDR2 SNTAGT. PCR was performed using 60 Vbeta and 13 Jbeta primers. Profiled with immunoSEQ multiplex PCR; TCRdb holds only in-frame clones, not every one. The table includes about 190,000 clones, 87% detected once. This receptor was taken from a man aged 30-40 years in good health and CMV-seronegative. V usage is TRBV6-4 and J usage is TRBJ2-7; TRBD2 aligns across 14 bases. Sample: PBMCs. The CDR3 DNA is TGTGCCAGCAGTGCGACTAGCGGGGGGGCCGAGCAGTACTTC. This gives the protein CASSATSGGAEQYF.